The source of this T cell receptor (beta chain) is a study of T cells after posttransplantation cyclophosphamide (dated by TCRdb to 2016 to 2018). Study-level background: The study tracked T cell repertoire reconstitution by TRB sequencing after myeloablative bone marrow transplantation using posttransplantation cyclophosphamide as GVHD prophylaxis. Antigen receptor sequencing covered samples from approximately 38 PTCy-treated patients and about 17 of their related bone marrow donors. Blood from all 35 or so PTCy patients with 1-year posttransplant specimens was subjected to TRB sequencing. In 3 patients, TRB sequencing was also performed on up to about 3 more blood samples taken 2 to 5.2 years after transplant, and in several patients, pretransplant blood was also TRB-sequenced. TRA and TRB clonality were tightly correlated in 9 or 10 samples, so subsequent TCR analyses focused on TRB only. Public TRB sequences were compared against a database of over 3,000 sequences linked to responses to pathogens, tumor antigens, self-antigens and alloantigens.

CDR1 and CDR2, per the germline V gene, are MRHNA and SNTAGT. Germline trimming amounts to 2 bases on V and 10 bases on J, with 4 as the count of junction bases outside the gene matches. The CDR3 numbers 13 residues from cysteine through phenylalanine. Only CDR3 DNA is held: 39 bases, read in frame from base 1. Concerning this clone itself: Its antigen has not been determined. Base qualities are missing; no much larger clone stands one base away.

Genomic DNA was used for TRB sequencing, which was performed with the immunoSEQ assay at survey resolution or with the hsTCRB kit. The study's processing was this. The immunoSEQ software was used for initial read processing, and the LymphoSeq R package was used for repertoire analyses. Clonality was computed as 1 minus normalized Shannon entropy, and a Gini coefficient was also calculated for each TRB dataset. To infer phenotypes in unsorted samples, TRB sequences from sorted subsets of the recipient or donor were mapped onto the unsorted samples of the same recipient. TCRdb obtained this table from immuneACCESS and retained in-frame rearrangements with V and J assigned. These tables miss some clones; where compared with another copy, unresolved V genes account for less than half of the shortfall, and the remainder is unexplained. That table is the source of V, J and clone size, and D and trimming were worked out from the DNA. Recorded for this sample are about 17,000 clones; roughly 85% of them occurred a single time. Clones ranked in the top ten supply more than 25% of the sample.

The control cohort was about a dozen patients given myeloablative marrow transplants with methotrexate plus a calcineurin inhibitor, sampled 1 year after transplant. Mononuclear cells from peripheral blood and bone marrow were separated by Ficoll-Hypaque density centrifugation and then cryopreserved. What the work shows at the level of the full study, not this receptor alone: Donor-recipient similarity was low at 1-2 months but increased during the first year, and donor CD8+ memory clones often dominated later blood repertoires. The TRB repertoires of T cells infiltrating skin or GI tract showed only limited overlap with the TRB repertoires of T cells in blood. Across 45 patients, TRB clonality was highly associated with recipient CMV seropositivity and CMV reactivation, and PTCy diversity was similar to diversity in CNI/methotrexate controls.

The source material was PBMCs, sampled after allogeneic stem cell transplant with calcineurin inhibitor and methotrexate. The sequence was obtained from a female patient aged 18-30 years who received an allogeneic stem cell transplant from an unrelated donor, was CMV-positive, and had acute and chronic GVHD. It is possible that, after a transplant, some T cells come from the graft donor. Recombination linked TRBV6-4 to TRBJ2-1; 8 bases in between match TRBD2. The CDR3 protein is CASSDALAGEQFF. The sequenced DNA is TGTGCCAGCAGTGACGCCTTAGCGGGAGAGCAGTTCTTC.